The next 28 T cell receptor beta chains were all read from a single sample in a study of T cells after posttransplantation cyclophosphamide. Clones were read by immunoSEQ multiplex PCR, and TCRdb kept only the in-frame ones, dropping some. The sample has roughly 15,000 clones, 80% to 90% seen once. Sampled 1 year posttransplant, controls received myeloablative marrow transplants, methotrexate and a calcineurin inhibitor. This sample comprised PBMCs, obtained 441 days after allogeneic stem cell transplant with calcineurin inhibitor and methotrexate. The receptors originated from a male patient in his thirties who received an allogeneic stem cell transplant from an unrelated donor, was CMV-positive, and had acute and chronic GVHD. Part of the T cells may come from the graft donor.

This chain joins TRBV18 and TRBJ1-2; D gene ambiguous. The CDR3 runs to 12 residues. Trimming shortened V by 3 bases and J by 6 bases, and 8 bases separated the two germline ends. Germline assignment: CDR1 KGHSH and CDR2 LQKENI. This chain's CDR3 is CASSPEGNGYTF. As DNA, the CDR3 is TGTGCCAGCTCACCGGAGGGTAATGGCTACACCTTC.

The rearrangement joins TRBV2 to TRBJ1-4, with 9 bases that match TRBD1. Germline V gene data show CDR1 as SNHLY and CDR2 as FYNNEI. After removal of 8 bases from V and 0 bases from J, the junction contained 4 bases not matched to a gene. This CDR3 comprises 15 residues. The CDR3 protein is CASQRQGATNEKLFF. In DNA, the CDR3 is TGTGCCAGCCAGAGACAGGGGGCAACTAATGAAAAACTGTTTTTT.

The chain combines TRBV7-6 with TRBJ2-4; D is perhaps TRBD1 (6 bases). Per germline, CDR1 SGHVS and CDR2 FNYEAQ. The CDR3 runs to 16 residues. Trimming stripped 4 bases from V and 2 bases from J, with 15 bases between. In DNA form, the CDR3 reads TGTGCCAGCAGCTACAACCCAACAGGGCCCAAAAACATTCAGTACTTC. It specifies CASSYNPTGPKNIQYF.

CDR3 amino acids: CASSPPGSYTEAFF. CDR3 DNA: TGTGCCAGCTCACCACCGGGGAGTTATACTGAAGCTTTCTTT. The chain joins TRBV18 to TRBJ1-1, with D hard to call. The CDR3 consists of 14 residues. The V and J ends lost 0 bases and 5 bases respectively, with 10 bases between them. The V gene's germline CDR1 is KGHSH and CDR2 LQKENI.

The gene calls are TRBV7-3 and TRBJ2-4; a possible D gene is TRBD2 (6 bases). The V end was cut by 5 bases, the J end by 0 bases, with 14 bases between. The CDR3 runs 16 residues. The germline CDR1 and CDR2 sequences are SGHTA and FQGTGA. The CDR3 bases are TGTGCCAGCAGCCCAGGAGGGGAACTAGCCAAAAACATTCAGTACTTC. Residues: CASSPGGELAKNIQYF.

The CDR3 here is CASSPSRLGVGSSYEQYF. CDR3 coding DNA: TGTGCCAGCTCACCCAGTCGGCTCGGCGTGGGGAGTAGCTACGAGCAGTACTTC. The chain couples TRBV18 to TRBJ2-7, with D possibly TRBD2 on 5 matching bases. The CDR3 totals 18 residues. V lost 3 bases to trimming and J lost 3 bases, with 24 bases between them. Germline V lookup: CDR1 KGHSH, CDR2 LQKENI.

V gene TRBV2 combines with J gene TRBJ2-5; D might be TRBD2 (6 bases). The CDR3 covers 14 residues. Looked up from germline, CDR1 is SNHLY and CDR2 is FYNNEI. The V gene lost 6 bases and the J gene lost 3 bases, with 14 bases spanning the gap. CDR3 amino acids: CASRFGRGEETQYF. The CDR3 nucleotides are TGTGCCAGCAGGTTCGGGAGAGGTGAAGAGACCCAGTACTTC. The entire variable domain, with the rest obtained from reference TRBV2 and TRBJ2-5, is as follows: EPEVTQTPSHQVTQMGQEVILRCVPISNHLYFYWYRQILGQKVEFLVSFYNNEISEKSEIFDDQFSVERPDGSNFTLKIRSTKLEDSAMYFCASRFGRGEETQYFGPGTRLLVL.

The chain's CDR3 is CASSSTGVRYNEQFF. Here the CDR3 DNA reads TGTGCCAGCAGCTCAACAGGGGTTCGCTACAATGAGCAGTTCTTC. V and J are TRBV7-2 and TRBJ2-1; the match to TRBD1 covers 7 bases. This CDR3 region has 15 residues. Germline V gives CDR1 SGHTA, CDR2 FQGNSA. V trimming: 4 bases; J trimming: 3 bases; junction bases outside the gene matches: 6.

The chain carries TRBV5-4 and TRBJ2-1; 7 positions match TRBD2. CDR1 is SGHNT, CDR2 YYREEE, per germline (reference sequence). Germline trimming cut 5 bases from V and 7 bases from J; bases unmatched to any gene: 12. The CDR3 is 15 amino acids. The CDR3 loop is CASSPGGGKMNEQFF. The CDR3 nucleotides are TGTGCCAGCAGTCCGGGGGGAGGGAAGATGAATGAGCAGTTCTTC.

The V and J genes are TRBV5-5 and TRBJ1-4, with D possibly TRBD1 on 6 matching bases. The CDR3 runs 16 residues. The ends were cut back, 1 base at V and 8 bases at J, with 18 bases in the middle. From germline, CDR1 is SGHKS and CDR2 YYEKEE (reference sequence). The CDR3 region has the DNA TGTGCCAGCAGCTTGTTCGAGGGGGTCGAGAGGGAAAAACTGTTTTTT. Translated, it gives CASSLFEGVEREKLFF.

The chain joins TRBV18 to TRBJ1-5; 8 bases are shared with TRBD1. The CDR3 is made up of 14 amino acids. Unmatched junction bases numbered 3, after V lost 4 bases and J lost 4 bases. Germline assignment: CDR1 KGHSH and CDR2 LQKENI. This chain's CDR3 is CASSRTGGNQPQHF. The CDR3 nucleotides read TGTGCCAGCTCACGAACAGGGGGGAATCAGCCCCAGCATTTT.

V and J are TRBV9 and TRBJ2-1, with 7 bases aligning to TRBD2. Germline assignment: CDR1 SGDLS and CDR2 YYNGEE. This CDR3 spans 15 amino acids. J was trimmed by 8 bases and V by 3 bases; bases with no gene match: 11. The CDR3 is CASSARTSDYDEQFF. The CDR3 DNA reads as TGTGCCAGCAGCGCGCGGACTAGTGATTACGATGAGCAGTTCTTC.

The chain uses TRBV2 and TRBJ1-2, with no clear D. Germline V gene lookup returns CDR1 SNHLY and CDR2 FYNNEI. The CDR3 contains 15 residues. Trimming cost V 4 bases and J 7 bases, with 19 bases left between them. DNA of the CDR3: TGTGCCAGCAGTGTGAGGCCCGAAGCTTCCTCTGGCTACACCTTC. Translation gives CASSVRPEASSGYTF.

This chain joins TRBV14 and TRBJ2-5; D is perhaps TRBD1 (6 bases). The better agreement between TRBJ2-7 and the DNA end casts doubt on the J call. The CDR3 consists of 13 residues. Per germline, CDR1 SGHDN and CDR2 FVKESK. The CDR3, as DNA: TGTGCCAGCAGCCAAGTCGTAGGGGGCGAGCAGTACTTC. Its translation: CASSQVVGGEQYF.

The V call is TRBV7-2, the J call TRBJ2-6; TRBD1 aligns across 8 bases. V was pared by 5 bases and J by 1 base, with 10 bases of the junction left unmatched. CDR1 is SGHTA and CDR2 is FQGNSA in the germline V gene. The CDR3 spans 18 residues. This CDR3 reads CASSPPAQGDSGANVLTF. The CDR3 DNA is TGTGCCAGCAGCCCCCCGGCACAGGGGGATTCTGGGGCCAACGTCCTGACTTTC.

The chain uses TRBV19 and TRBJ1-1, with D possibly matching TRBD1 (5 bases). Trimming took 3 bases from V and 1 from J, leaving 9 bases between them. The CDR3 contains 14 residues. The germline V gene has CDR1 LNHDA and CDR2 SQIVND (reference sequence). The CDR3, as DNA: TGTGCCAGTAGTATGGTGACAGAGAACACTGAAGCTTTCTTT. Protein sequence: CASSMVTENTEAFF.

The chain joins TRBV27 to TRBJ2-3; tentative D call: TRBD2 (6 bases). This CDR3 contains 16 residues. V was pared by 2 bases and J by 0 bases, with 12 bases between. CDR1 is MNHEY and CDR2 is SMNVEV in the germline V gene (reference sequence). The CDR3 loop is CASSLLGGLSTDTQYF. The DNA for the CDR3 is TGTGCCAGCAGTTTACTTGGAGGGTTGAGCACAGATACGCAGTATTTT.

The J gene is TRBJ1-1, the V gene TRBV4-3; maybe TRBD1 (5 bases). The V end was cut by 0 bases, the J end by 5 bases, with 16 bases between. The CDR3 has 16 residues. CDR1 is LGHNA, CDR2 YSLEER, per germline. CDR3 residues: CASSQDRQPGGTEAFF. CDR3 nucleotide sequence: TGCGCCAGCAGCCAAGATAGACAGCCTGGTGGGACTGAAGCTTTCTTT.

A few counts support this clone. This sequence joins TRBV28 and TRBJ1-4; TRBD1 matches 9 bases. Germline trimming cut 4 bases from V and 0 bases from J; bases unmatched to any gene: 18. Germline loops: CDR1 MDHEN, CDR2 SYDVKM. This CDR3 is 21 amino acids long. The CDR3 DNA sequence: TGTGCCAGCAGTTCCCCCTTGGGACAGGGCGCATGGGGAACAACTAATGAAAAACTGTTTTTT. Encoded protein: CASSSPLGQGAWGTTNEKLFF. The full variable domain, with the rest looked up from reference TRBV28 and TRBJ1-4, is DVKVTQSSRYLVKRTGEKVFLECVQDMDHENMFWYRQDPGLGLRLIYFSYDVKMKEKGDIPEGYSVSREKKERFSLILESASTNQTSMYLCASSSPLGQGAWGTTNEKLFFGSGTQLSVL.

This clone was found a few times. This chain joins TRBV6-4 and TRBJ1-1; D is undetermined. Germline V gives CDR1 MRHNA, CDR2 SNTAGT. V was clipped by 2 bases and J by 0 bases, with 4 bases between them. The CDR3 loop spans 13 amino acids. This CDR3 is CASSDEVNTEAFF. The CDR3 DNA follows: TGTGCCAGCAGTGACGAGGTGAACACTGAAGCTTTCTTT.

This clone was seen a few times. This chain joins TRBV6-5 and TRBJ2-7; possibly TRBD2 for D (6 bases). Germline V gene lookup returns CDR1 MNHEY and CDR2 SVGAGI. This CDR3 has 15 amino acids. Deletions cut 0 bases from V and 2 bases from J, with 11 bases between. The CDR3 DNA sequence: TGTGCCAGCAGTTACTCTGCGGGATCGGCCTACGAGCAGTACTTC. Its translation: CASSYSAGSAYEQYF.

DNA for the CDR3: TGTGCCAGCAGCAGATACCGGGACAGCCTCACAGATACGCAGTATTTT. It is translated as CASSRYRDSLTDTQYF. The rearrangement joins TRBV5-8 to TRBJ2-3; 7 bases match TRBD1. The J segment lost 2 bases and the V segment lost 4 bases, leaving 10 bases of the junction unmatched. The CDR3 sequence is 16 residues long. From germline, CDR1 is SGHTS and CDR2 YDEGEE.

The chain couples TRBV30 to TRBJ1-2; D is uncertain. Germline values: CDR1 GTSNPN, CDR2 SVGIG (reference sequence). CDR3 length equals 15 residues. V was shortened by 4 bases and J by 7 bases, with 22 bases between the two germline ends. CDR3 sequence: CAWIVSRGSIGGYTF. DNA for the CDR3: TGTGCCTGGATTGTCTCACGAGGGTCGATTGGTGGCTACACCTTC.

This clone was recorded a few times. This sequence joins TRBV7-2 and TRBJ2-1, with 10 bases matching TRBD2. The CDR3 covers 16 residues. Trimming cost V 4 bases and J 7 bases; bases outside gene matches: 10. Looked up from germline, CDR1 is SGHTA and CDR2 is FQGNSA. The DNA of the CDR3 is TGTGCCAGCAGCTGGTCCAGCGGGGGGGCGGGGAATGAGCAGTTCTTC. Translation gives CASSWSSGGAGNEQFF.

The chain couples TRBV9 to TRBJ1-3, with D maybe TRBD1 (5 bases). From germline, CDR1 is SGDLS and CDR2 YYNGEE. With 2 bases removed from V and 0 bases from J, the gap between germline ends came to 12 bases. This CDR3 comprises 16 residues. CDR3 protein: CASSVTGGVSGNTIYF. For the CDR3, the DNA is TGTGCCAGCAGCGTGACGGGAGGGGTCTCTGGAAACACCATATATTTT.

The V and J genes are TRBV2 and TRBJ2-7, with D possibly TRBD2 on 6 matching bases. The CDR3 contains 13 residues. Per germline, CDR1 SNHLY and CDR2 FYNNEI. The germline V and J ends were trimmed by 4 bases and 2 bases, with 9 bases remaining between them. This chain's CDR3 is CASSVADTYEQYF. The CDR3 DNA reads as TGTGCCAGCAGTGTAGCGGACACCTACGAGCAGTACTTC.

J is TRBJ1-1 and V is TRBV16, with 10 bases that match TRBD1. Trimming cost V 5 bases and J 2 bases; bases outside gene matches: 2. The germline V gene encodes CDR1 KGHSY and CDR2 FQNENV. The CDR3 is 14 amino acids. This chain's CDR3 is CASSGDRGNTEAFF. For the CDR3, the DNA is TGTGCCAGCAGCGGGGACAGGGGAAACACTGAAGCTTTCTTT.

The genes are TRBV5-8 and TRBJ1-2; D perhaps matches TRBD1 (6 bases). V was trimmed by 4 bases and J by 2 bases, leaving 12 bases between them. The CDR3 totals 14 residues. In germline, CDR1 is SGHTS, CDR2 YDEGEE. The CDR3 sequence: CASSPRQVNYGYTF. The CDR3 nucleotides are TGTGCCAGCAGCCCCCGACAGGTGAACTATGGCTACACCTTC.